This entry lists 12 T cell receptor beta chains sequenced from one sample in a study of cytomegalovirus exposure and HLA in healthy donors. PCR primers comprised 60 Vbeta and 13 Jbeta primers. Produced via immunoSEQ multiplex PCR; TCRdb's table is partial and in-frame only. In the table there are approximately 140,000 clones, 79% of which are singletons. The sample comprised PBMCs. All receptors come from a man in his late teens or twenties in good health and CMV-seronegative.

The V gene is TRBV6-1, the J gene TRBJ1-3; unclear D gene. Germline loops: CDR1 MNHNS, CDR2 SASEGT. V dropped 2 bases and J dropped 2 bases, with 7 bases sitting between them. This CDR3 is 14 amino acids long. Here the CDR3 reads CASSERNPGNTIYF. The CDR3 DNA is TGTGCCAGCAGTGAACGTAATCCTGGAAACACCATATATTTT.

The chain carries TRBV27 and TRBJ1-1, with TRBD1 identical over 9 bases. The CDR3 is 17 residues long. Looked up from germline, CDR1 is MNHEY and CDR2 is SMNVEV (reference sequence). Losses at the gene ends were 6 bases for V and 0 bases for J; bases not matched to a gene: 11. The CDR3, as DNA: TGTGCCAGCAGCCCTATCTCCGGGACAGGGTTGAACACTGAAGCTTTCTTT. Encoded protein: CASSPISGTGLNTEAFF.

The chain has TRBV5-6 and TRBJ1-2; 7 bases fit TRBD1. CDR1 and CDR2 from the germline V gene are SGHDT and YYEEEE. V lost 4 bases, J lost 2 bases, and 2 bases stayed unmatched. The CDR3 has 13 residues. CDR3 bases: TGTGCCAGCAGCGCGGGACAGAACTATGGCTACACCTTC. It is translated as CASSAGQNYGYTF.

A few counts support this clone. The chain has TRBV5-1 and TRBJ1-6; weak D call: TRBD1 (5 bases). The V gene's germline CDR1 is SGHRS and CDR2 YFSETQ. The CDR3 runs to 14 residues. V lost 5 bases, J lost 5 bases, and 11 bases lay in between. The CDR3 DNA reads TGCGCCAGCAGACGGGGGACTGATAATTCACCCCTCCACTTT. It codes for CASRRGTDNSPLHF.

V is TRBV5-6 and J is TRBJ1-1; TRBD1 aligns across 9 bases. In germline, CDR1 is SGHDT, CDR2 YYEEEE. The CDR3 is 15 residues long. Trimming removed 4 bases from V and 5 bases from J; junction bases left unmatched: 9. CDR3 sequence: CASSEQGAGGTEAFF. The CDR3, as DNA: TGTGCCAGCAGCGAACAGGGGGCCGGTGGAACTGAAGCTTTCTTT.

The V and J genes are TRBV5-1 and TRBJ2-7; tentatively, D is TRBD1 (6 bases). The V gene lost 0 bases and the J gene lost 5 bases, with 12 bases spanning the gap. CDR3 length: 14 residues. Germline CDR1 SGHRS, CDR2 YFSETQ. CDR3 bases: TGCGCCAGCAGCTTGGCCGACAGGACGCACGAGCAGTACTTC. Encoded protein: CASSLADRTHEQYF.

The chain uses TRBV4-2 and TRBJ2-1; a weak D match, TRBD2 (6 bases). The CDR3 is 16 residues long. V lost 4 bases and J 9 bases, leaving 22 bases between the germline ends. Germline V gene lookup returns CDR1 LGHNA and CDR2 YNFKEQ. CDR3 loop: CASSPIGTGGMGEQFF. As DNA, the CDR3 is TGTGCCAGCAGCCCCATCGGGACTGGTGGTATGGGTGAGCAGTTCTTC.

The V and J genes are TRBV9 and TRBJ2-5; D uncertain. This CDR3 has 14 amino acids. V dropped 0 bases and J dropped 4 bases, with 10 bases sitting between them. Germline CDR1 SGDLS, CDR2 YYNGEE. CDR3: CASSVDPVSETQYF. The DNA of the CDR3 is TGTGCCAGCAGCGTAGATCCGGTTTCAGAGACCCAGTACTTC.

The CDR3 reads CASSLDGERNTIYF. DNA of the CDR3: TGCGCCAGCAGCTTGGACGGGGAGAGAAACACCATATATTTT. V and J are TRBV5-1 and TRBJ1-3; D call uncertain. This CDR3 has 14 residues. Looked up from germline, CDR1 is SGHRS and CDR2 is YFSETQ. V lost 0 bases to trimming and J lost 5 bases, with 9 bases between them.

The chain carries TRBV4-1 and TRBJ1-4; D remains unclear. The germline gives CDR1 MGHRA, CDR2 YSYEKL. Between the trimmed V and J ends, which lost 1 base and 0 bases, there was a span of 6 bases. The CDR3 contains 15 residues. The CDR3 DNA reads as TGCGCCAGCAGCCAAGTCGGGGCAACTAATGAAAAACTGTTTTTT. It translates to CASSQVGATNEKLFF.

V usage is TRBV5-1 and J usage is TRBJ1-4; no definite D call. The CDR3 spans 15 residues. Trimming left V 0 bases short and J 4 bases short, with 10 bases between. Germline V gene sequence: CDR1 SGHRS, CDR2 YFSETQ. CDR3: CASSLVNDYNEKLFF. CDR3 nucleotide sequence: TGCGCCAGCAGCTTGGTTAACGACTATAATGAAAAACTGTTTTTT. Looking up the rest from reference TRBV5-1 and TRBJ1-4 gives the full variable domain: KAGVTQTPRYLIKTRGQQVTLSCSPISGHRSVSWYQQTPGQGLQFLFEYFSETQRNKGNFPGRFSGRQFSNSRSEMNVSTLELGDSALYLCASSLVNDYNEKLFFGSGTQLSVL.

Worth noting for this clone: The junction and the germline gene differ at one end; a read error may be behind it. This chain connects TRBV7-9 to TRBJ1-6, with D perhaps matching TRBD1 (6 bases). The V gene's germline CDR1 is SEHNR and CDR2 FQNEAQ (reference sequence). The CDR3 length is 12 residues. The DNA for the CDR3 is TGTTCCAGCAGCACCGGACAGCGGCCCCTCCACTTT. Its protein is CSSSTGQRPLHF.